The following is a T cell receptor (beta chain) sequence with its context. The antigen remains unidentified. Gene names are the mouse ones. The read ends 4 residues before the CDR3 terminus; that terminus is restored from the germline J gene. The CDR3 sequence is 15 residues long. Germline-derived CDR1 and CDR2 are NSQYPW and LRSPGD (reference sequence). The sequencing template was cDNA reverse transcribed from extracted RNA. This table comes from immunoSEQ multiplex PCR, and its TCRdb copy is limited to in-frame clones, with some not included. This sample has about 300,000 clones, each found more than once. This sample was taken from a study of CD8+ T cells in alopecia areata. Overall study: Donor skin was harvested from 6-12-month-old C3H/HeJ mice with spontaneous alopecia and grafted onto roughly 6-10-week-old female C3H/HeJ recipients. Study-level findings and limits: Elevated clonality characterized lesional scalp relative to normal scalp, particularly in alopecia totalis/universalis. TCR sharing was clearer in mice than between patients, perhaps partly owing to patient HLA diversity.

Pooled cutaneous lymph node cells were sorted using CD4, CD8alpha, NKG2D, NKG2ACE and other markers. Material: CD4+ T cells sorted from a lymph node. The chain is built from TRBV1 and TRBJ2-7; 11 bases are shared with TRBD2. The sequence was obtained from a C3H/HeJ mouse with alopecia areata. This strain's MHC haplotype is H2-k. The CDR3 sequence: CTCSAEGLGVYEQYF. The sequenced part of the CDR3 DNA is TGCACCTGCAGTGCAGAGGGACTGGGGGTTTAT.